This TCR beta chain derives from a study of cytomegalovirus exposure and HLA in healthy donors. General study results and limits: Several top significant clusters appeared, in a later analysis, to be linked to common viral pathogens. TCR beta V- and J-gene trimming was later associated with a missense DCLRE1C variant.

The study ran its PCR with 60 Vbeta and 13 Jbeta primers. Profiling relied on immunoSEQ multiplex PCR, and the TCRdb table lists in-frame clones only, not all of them. The top ten hold roughly 13% of the sample, which has roughly 120,000 clones, more than 65% seen once. Germline CDR1 LGHNT, CDR2 FRNRAP. Trimming cost V 6 bases and J 2 bases; bases outside gene matches: 10. The CDR3 has 16 residues. Remarks on this clone: The antigen remains unidentified.

The chain links TRBV12-5 to TRBJ2-3; 8 bases align to TRBD2. This clonotype was sampled from a woman aged 40 to 50 in good health and CMV-seropositive. The sequencing sample was made of PBMCs. The CDR3 nucleotides are TGTGCTAGTGGATTTACTAGCGGCCCTATCACAGATACGCAGTATTTT. This codes for CASGFTSGPITDTQYF.